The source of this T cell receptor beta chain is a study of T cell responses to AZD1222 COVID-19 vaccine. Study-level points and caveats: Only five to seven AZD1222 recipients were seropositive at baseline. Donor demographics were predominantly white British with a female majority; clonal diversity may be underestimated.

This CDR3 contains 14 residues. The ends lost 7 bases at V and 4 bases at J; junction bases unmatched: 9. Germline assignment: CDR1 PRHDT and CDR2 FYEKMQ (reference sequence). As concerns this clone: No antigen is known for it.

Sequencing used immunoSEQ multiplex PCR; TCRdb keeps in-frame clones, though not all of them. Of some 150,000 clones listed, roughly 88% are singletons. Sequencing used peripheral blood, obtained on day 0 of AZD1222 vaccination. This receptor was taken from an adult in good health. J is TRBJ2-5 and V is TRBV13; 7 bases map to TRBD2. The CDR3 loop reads CASTNKAGLETQYF. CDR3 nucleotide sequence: TGTGCCAGCACAAACAAAGCGGGATTAGAGACCCAGTACTTC.